The 28 T cell receptor beta chains given below trace back to one sample, sequenced in a study of post-analysis software for immune sequencing data. Findings and caveats of the study: In patients, TRBV5-6, TRBV5-1 and TRBV20-1 belonged to roughly five TRBV segments found more frequently than in controls.

Presence of unique molecular identifiers characterized the TCR beta cDNA libraries. TCRdb called the PCR reads again in MiXCR, with one record for every CDR3 protein. The sample contains 400,000 to 500,000 distinct CDR3 sequences, over 30% of which appear only once. No cognate antigen is known for these TCRs. The sequenced sample was blood. Every receptor here comes from a girl aged 2 to 9 with multiple sclerosis.

This rearrangement joins TRBV5-5 to TRBJ1-4; D not resolved. Germline values: CDR1 SGHKS, CDR2 YYEKEE (reference sequence). V lost 0 bases, J lost 8 bases, and 11 bases lay in between. The CDR3 is made up of 14 amino acids. Written as DNA, the CDR3 is TGTGCCAGCAGCTTGGTGGCAGCTTTGGAAAAACTGTTTTTT. This gives the protein CASSLVAALEKLFF.

This clonotype was counted only a few times. The J gene is TRBJ2-1, the V gene TRBV19; 9 bases map to TRBD1. The trim removed 5 bases at V and 8 bases at J, leaving 16 bases unmatched. Germline assignment: CDR1 LNHDA and CDR2 SQIVND (reference sequence). This CDR3 has 17 residues. The CDR3 spells CASSEPGMTGGQDEQFF. CDR3 bases: TGTGCCAGTAGTGAACCCGGGATGACAGGGGGTCAGGATGAGCAGTTCTTC.

CDR3 residues: CASSYGRFNSPLHF. As DNA, the CDR3 is TGTGCCAGCAGTTACGGGCGCTTTAATTCACCCCTCCACTTT. The chain links TRBV6-5 to TRBJ1-6; no clear D gene. Trimming removed 2 bases at V and 6 bases at J, with 8 bases between. Germline loops: CDR1 MNHEY, CDR2 SVGAGI. The CDR3 loop spans 14 amino acids.

The V call is TRBV12-3 or TRBV12-4, the J call TRBJ2-7; D could derive from TRBD1 or TRBD2 (5 bases each). The CDR3 loop spans 13 amino acids. Trimming took off 5 bases at V and 7 bases at J, with 15 bases between the two ends. CDR3 in DNA: TGTGCCAGCAGTCGCAGGGACGACAATGAGCAGTACTTC. This codes for CASSRRDDNEQYF.

The rearrangement links TRBV19 to TRBJ1-5; D uncertain. CDR1 LNHDA and CDR2 SQIVND come from the germline V gene (reference sequence). The CDR3 is made up of 16 amino acids. Trimming pared 1 base from V and 2 bases from J, leaving 12 bases between. For the CDR3, the DNA is TGTGCCAGTAGTATAGTTCCGGGGAATGGCAATCAGCCCCAGCATTTT. Protein product: CASSIVPGNGNQPQHF.

This clonotype was seen only once. The chain employs TRBV4-3 and TRBJ2-1; D is uncertain. The V gene lost 1 base and the J gene lost 8 bases, with 18 bases spanning the gap. Germline CDR1 and CDR2: LGHNA and YSLEER. CDR3 length: 16 residues. The CDR3 loop reads CASSQAHVLVFYEQFF. CDR3 sequence (DNA): TGCGCCAGCAGCCAAGCTCACGTACTCGTCTTCTATGAGCAGTTCTTC.

This clonotype was observed a few times. The V call is TRBV7-2, the J call TRBJ2-1; possibly TRBD2 for D (6 bases). V was trimmed by 5 bases and J by 9 bases, leaving 17 bases between them. Germline lookup yields CDR1 SGHTA and CDR2 FQGNSA. The CDR3 consists of 14 residues. The CDR3 sequence: CASSPPGLRTEQFF. As DNA, the CDR3 is TGTGCCAGCAGCCCTCCGGGACTTCGCACTGAGCAGTTCTTC.

V and J are TRBV5-1 and TRBJ1-5, with no clear D. The CDR3 loop spans 14 amino acids. Trimming removed 0 bases at V and 4 bases at J, with 8 bases between. CDR1 and CDR2 (germline): SGHRS, YFSETQ. CDR3 DNA sequence: TGCGCCAGCAGCTTGGGTGGGGAGAATCAGCCCCAGCATTTT. Protein sequence: CASSLGGENQPQHF.

The chain couples TRBV20-1 to TRBJ2-7, with 8 bases lining up with TRBD1. This CDR3 contains 14 residues. J gave up 4 bases and V 1 base, and 6 bases lay outside the gene matches. Germline values: CDR1 DFQATT, CDR2 SNEGSKA (reference sequence). The CDR3 loop is CSARVGQGLYEQYF. As DNA, the CDR3 is TGCAGTGCTAGAGTCGGACAGGGTCTATACGAGCAGTACTTC.

This rearrangement joins TRBV12-3 or TRBV12-4 to TRBJ2-5; D is perhaps TRBD1 (5 bases). V was shortened by 4 bases and J by 10 bases, with 16 bases between the two germline ends. There are 13 residues in the CDR3. Here the CDR3 reads CASSSGKSTGQYF. Written as DNA, the CDR3 is TGTGCCAGCAGTTCAGGGAAAAGTACGGGCCAGTACTTC.

The V and J genes are TRBV21-1 and TRBJ1-2. TRBV21-1 is a listed pseudogene. The CDR3 is made up of 10 amino acids. CDR3 residues: CASSKGGYTF. The CDR3 DNA is TGTGCCAGCAGCAAAGGCGGCTACACCTTC.

This clonotype was recorded only once. Sequence at one end of the junction differs from germline and may be a read error. This chain joins TRBV7-9 and TRBJ2-4, with TRBD1 as a possible D gene (6 bases). Gene TRBJ2-7 matches the end of the DNA better, so the J call may be wrong. The length of the CDR3 is 15 residues. Germline V gene lookup returns CDR1 SEHNR and CDR2 FQNEAQ (reference sequence). The CDR3 DNA reads as TGTGCCGGCAGCTTAGTCGGTTCAGGGGTGGGCGAGCAGTACTTC. Protein product: CAGSLVGSGVGEQYF.

This clonotype was recorded many times. J is TRBJ2-5 and V is TRBV18; TRBD1 aligns across 8 bases. CDR3 size: 14 residues. V shed 0 bases, J shed 3 bases, and the junction held 0 bases outside the gene matches. Germline-derived CDR1 and CDR2 are KGHSH and LQKENI. CDR3: CASSPPDREETQYF. As DNA, the CDR3 is TGTGCCAGCTCACCACCGGACAGGGAAGAGACCCAGTACTTC.

V is TRBV7-9 and J is TRBJ2-7, with 8 bases identical to TRBD1. Germline assignment: CDR1 SEHNR and CDR2 FQNEAQ (reference sequence). V lost 5 bases, J lost 4 bases, and 16 bases stayed unmatched. This CDR3 has 17 amino acids. The CDR3 sequence: CASSPRQGTAGEYEQYF. Here the CDR3 DNA reads TGTGCCAGCAGCCCTAGACAGGGGACCGCCGGGGAGTACGAGCAGTACTTC. Looking up the rest from reference TRBV7-9 and TRBJ2-7 gives the full variable domain: DTGVSQNPRHKITKRGQNVTFRCDPISEHNRLYWYRQTLGQGPEFLTYFQNEAQLEKSRLLSDRFSAERPKGSFSTLEIQRTEQGDSAMYLCASSPRQGTAGEYEQYFGPGTRLTVT.

This clonotype has ten or more counts. V gene TRBV29-1 combines with J gene TRBJ2-3; D ambiguous. The V gene's germline CDR1 is SQVTM and CDR2 ANQGSEA. The CDR3 loop spans 14 amino acids. Trimming took off 6 bases at V and 2 bases at J, with 15 bases between the two ends. In DNA, the CDR3 is TGCAGCGTAACGGACCTGTCCCACACAGATACGCAGTATTTT. It specifies CSVTDLSHTDTQYF.

The rearrangement joins TRBV29-1 to TRBJ2-5; 12 bases line up with TRBD1. The V segment lost 7 bases and the J segment 4 bases; nucleotides outside the gene matches: 10. This CDR3 comprises 15 residues. The germline V gene encodes CDR1 SQVTM and CDR2 ANQGSEA. The CDR3 region has the DNA TGCAGCGGGGGACAGGGGGCGTCTGGGAGAGAGACCCAGTACTTC. Translated: CSGGQGASGRETQYF.

This chain links TRBV20-1 with TRBJ2-1; TRBD1 might be the D (7 bases). Germline-derived CDR1 and CDR2 are DFQATT and SNEGSKA (reference sequence). This CDR3 has 14 amino acids. The V gene lost 3 bases and the J gene lost 6 bases, with 15 bases spanning the gap. The CDR3 loop is CSASGGQSLNEQFF. For the CDR3, the DNA is TGCAGTGCTAGCGGGGGACAGAGTCTCAATGAGCAGTTCTTC.

The genes are TRBV5-4 and TRBJ2-5; 7 bases are a match to TRBD1. The CDR3 runs to 16 residues. Per germline, CDR1 SGHNT and CDR2 YYREEE (reference sequence). V shed 1 base and J 3 bases; nucleotides not matched to a gene: 9. CDR3 sequence reads: CASSLNGQVIEETQYF. CDR3 coding DNA: TGTGCCAGCAGCTTGAACGGACAGGTGATAGAAGAGACCCAGTACTTC.

The chain employs TRBV4-1 and TRBJ2-7; D perhaps matches TRBD1 (5 bases). The CDR3 consists of 17 residues. The V gene lost 0 bases and the J gene lost 3 bases, with 18 bases spanning the gap. In germline, CDR1 is MGHRA, CDR2 YSYEKL. The CDR3 region has the DNA TGCGCCAGCAGCCAAGATCGGGCGCAGGGAAGGATCTACGAGCAGTACTTC. Amino acids: CASSQDRAQGRIYEQYF.

This clonotype was recorded at least ten times. This chain links TRBV21-1 with TRBJ2-7; the table's D call, TRBD2, was not checked against the DNA. TRBV21-1 is a documented pseudogene. The CDR3 is 17 residues long. As DNA, the CDR3 is TGTGCCAGCAGCAAAGGTAGCGGGAGGGCCGACGCCTACGAGCAGTACTTC. Translation gives CASSKGSGRADAYEQYF.

The rearrangement links TRBV29-1 to TRBJ1-1; possibly TRBD1 for D (5 bases). This CDR3 contains 13 residues. The germline V and J ends were trimmed by 1 base and 7 bases, with 13 bases remaining between them. Germline CDR1 reads SQVTM; CDR2 reads ANQGSEA. For the CDR3, the DNA is TGCAGCGTTGAAGCAAAAGCAACAGGTGAAGCTTTCTTT. Its translation: CSVEAKATGEAFF.

The CDR3 nucleotides read TGTGCCAGCAGTGAGACGGGAAGTGAGCAGTACTTC. Translation: CASSETGSEQYF. This sequence joins TRBV6-4 and TRBJ2-7, with D perhaps TRBD2 (5 bases). The germline gives CDR1 MRHNA, CDR2 SNTAGT. CDR3 length equals 12 residues. Trimming left V 3 bases short and J 7 bases short, with 10 bases between.

This chain joins TRBV5-6 and TRBJ1-5; a possible D gene is TRBD1 (6 bases). Germline assignment: CDR1 SGHDT and CDR2 YYEEEE. V lost 4 bases and J 4 bases, leaving 15 bases between the germline ends. This CDR3 spans 15 amino acids. CDR3 nucleotide sequence: TGTGCCAGCAGCGCCCACAGGGATGGAAATCAGCCCCAGCATTTT. It is translated as CASSAHRDGNQPQHF.

This clonotype was seen only a few times. The chain is built from TRBV5-1 and TRBJ1-2; D gene ambiguous. The CDR3 contains 13 residues. Germline CDR1 reads SGHRS; CDR2 reads YFSETQ. V shed 0 bases and J shed 5 bases, with 8 bases lying between them. For the CDR3, the DNA is TGCGCCAGCAGCTTGGCTGATACATATGGCTACACCTTC. It codes for CASSLADTYGYTF.

The chain couples TRBV7-9 to TRBJ2-7; D remains unclear. V dropped 5 bases and J dropped 2 bases, with 13 bases sitting between them. The germline V gene encodes CDR1 SEHNR and CDR2 FQNEAQ (reference sequence). The CDR3 loop spans 14 amino acids. The CDR3 DNA reads as TGTGCCAGCAGCCCCCCCTTGGACCCCTACGAGCAGTACTTC. Protein: CASSPPLDPYEQYF.

In this sample, this clonotype turned up once. The chain employs TRBV11-2 and TRBJ2-7; perhaps TRBD2 as D (5 bases). Germline values: CDR1 SGHAT, CDR2 FQNNGV. Deletions cut 4 bases from V and 4 bases from J, with 17 bases between. The CDR3 has 15 amino acids. The CDR3, as DNA: TGTGCCAGCAGCTCCTTCGGGAATTGGGAATACGAGCAGTACTTC. This gives the protein CASSSFGNWEYEQYF.

J is TRBJ2-5 and V is TRBV10-2; possible D gene TRBD2, 6 bases. Per the germline V gene, CDR1 is WSHSY and CDR2 is SAAADI. This CDR3 comprises 13 residues. Trimming took 3 bases from V and 4 from J, leaving 9 bases between them. CDR3 nucleotide sequence: TGCGCCAGCAGTGACCCGGGGGTAGAGACCCAGTACTTC. Protein product: CASSDPGVETQYF.

This clonotype was detected only a few times. The chain carries TRBV6-2 or TRBV6-3 and TRBJ2-1; TRBD1 might be the D (5 bases). The V gene's germline CDR1 is MNHEY and CDR2 SVGEGT. With 6 bases removed from V and 2 bases from J, the gap between germline ends came to 5 bases. The CDR3 loop spans 12 amino acids. The CDR3 here is CASRDTYNEQFF. In DNA form, the CDR3 reads TGTGCCAGCAGGGACACCTACAATGAGCAGTTCTTC.